This T cell receptor beta chain was captured in a study of blood T cell repertoires in COVID-19. Study context: Sources were T cells, B-cell-depleted T cells, or PBMCs; the material itself was cDNA or gDNA.

The CDR3 is 14 amino acids. Germline CDR1 GTSNPN, CDR2 SVGIG (reference sequence). V was trimmed by 0 bases and J by 6 bases, leaving 14 bases between them. Original processing notes: Reference gene primer amplification in the assay estimated nucleated cell counts. Clones were read by immunoSEQ multiplex PCR, and TCRdb kept only the in-frame ones, dropping some. V, J and clone size were drawn from that table, and D and trimming were deduced from the DNA. The sample includes fewer than 350,000 clones, around 90% of them seen just once. The origin of this receptor is a woman in her late teens or twenties with acute COVID-19. Sequenced sample: PBMCs or T cells enriched from blood (not recorded which). The rearrangement joins TRBV30 to TRBJ1-1; no definite D call. This CDR3 is CAWSVQSGFAEAFF. The DNA of the CDR3 is TGTGCCTGGAGTGTACAATCGGGGTTCGCTGAAGCTTTCTTT.